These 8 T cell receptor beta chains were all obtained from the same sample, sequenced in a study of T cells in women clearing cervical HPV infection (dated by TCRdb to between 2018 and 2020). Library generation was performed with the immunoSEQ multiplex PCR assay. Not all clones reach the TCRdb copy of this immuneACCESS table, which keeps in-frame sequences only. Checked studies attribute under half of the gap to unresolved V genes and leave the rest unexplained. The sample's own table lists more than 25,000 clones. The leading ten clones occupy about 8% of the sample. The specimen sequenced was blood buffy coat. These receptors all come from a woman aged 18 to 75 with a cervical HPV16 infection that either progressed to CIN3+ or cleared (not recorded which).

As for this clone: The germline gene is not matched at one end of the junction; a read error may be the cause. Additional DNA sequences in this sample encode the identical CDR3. The CDR3 region is CASSPVDRPSSGNTIYF. The DNA read from the CDR3 is TGTGCCAGCAGCCCGGTGGACAGACCGAGCTCTGGAAACACG. The chain couples TRBV7-6 to TRBJ1-3; a possible D gene is TRBD1 (6 bases). The observed sequence ends 3 residues before the CDR3 terminus, with the missing tail filled in from the germline J gene. CDR3 length: 17 residues. Germline CDR1 reads SGHVS; CDR2 reads FNYEAQ. The full variable domain, in which reference TRBV7-6 and TRBJ1-3 provide the parts outside the CDR3, is GAGVSQSPRYKVTKRGQDVALRCDPISGHVSLYWYRQALGQGPEFLTYFNYEAQQDKSGLPNDRFSAERPEGSISTLTIQRTEQRDSAMYRCASSPVDRPSSGNTIYFGEGSWLTVV.

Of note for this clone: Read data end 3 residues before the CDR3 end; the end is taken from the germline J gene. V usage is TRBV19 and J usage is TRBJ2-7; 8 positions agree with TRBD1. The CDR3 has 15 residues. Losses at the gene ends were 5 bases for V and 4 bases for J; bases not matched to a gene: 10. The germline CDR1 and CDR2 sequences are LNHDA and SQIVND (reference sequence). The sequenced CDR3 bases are TGTGCCAGTAGTCCAGGGACAGGTCATGGGTACGAG. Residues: CASSPGTGHGYE. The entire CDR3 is CASSPGTGHGYEQYF.

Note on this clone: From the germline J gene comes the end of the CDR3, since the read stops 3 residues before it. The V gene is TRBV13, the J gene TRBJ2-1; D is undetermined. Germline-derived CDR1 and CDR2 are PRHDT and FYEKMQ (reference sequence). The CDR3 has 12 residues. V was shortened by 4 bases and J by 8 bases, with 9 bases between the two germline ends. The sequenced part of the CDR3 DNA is TGTGCCAGCAGCTATAGCCGGGATGAG. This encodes CASSYSRDE. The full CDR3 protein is CASSYSRDEQFF.

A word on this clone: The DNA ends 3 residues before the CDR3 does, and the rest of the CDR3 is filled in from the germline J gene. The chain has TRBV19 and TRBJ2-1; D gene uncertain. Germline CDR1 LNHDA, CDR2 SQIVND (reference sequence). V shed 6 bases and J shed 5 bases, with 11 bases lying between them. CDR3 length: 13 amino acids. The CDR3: CASRVADHNEQFF. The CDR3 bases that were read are TGTGCCAGTAGAGTAGCCGATCACAATGAG. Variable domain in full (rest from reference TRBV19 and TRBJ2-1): DGGITQSPKYLFRKEGQNVTLSCEQNLNHDAMYWYRQDPGQGLRLIYYSQIVNDFQKGDIAEGYSVSREKKESFPLTVTSAQKNPTAFYLCASRVADHNEQFFGPGTRLTVL.

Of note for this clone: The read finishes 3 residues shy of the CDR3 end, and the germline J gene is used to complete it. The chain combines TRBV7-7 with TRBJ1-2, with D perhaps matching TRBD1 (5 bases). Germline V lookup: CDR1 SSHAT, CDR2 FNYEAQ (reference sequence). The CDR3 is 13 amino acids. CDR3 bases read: TGTGCCAGCAGCTTTGGGGGGTTTAGTGAC. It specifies CASSFGGFSD. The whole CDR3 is CASSFGGFSDYTF.

The part of the CDR3 DNA that was read is TGCGCCAGCAGCTTGAGCGGACAGGGAGGCGAG. This codes for CASSLSGQGGE. The whole CDR3 protein reads CASSLSGQGGEQYF. V gene TRBV5-1 combines with J gene TRBJ2-7; TRBD1 aligns across 8 bases. The read gets to within 3 residues of the CDR3 end, and the germline J gene fills in the rest. Germline trimming cut 1 base from V and 6 bases from J; bases unmatched to any gene: 6. Germline CDR1 and CDR2: SGHRS and YFSETQ. CDR3 length equals 14 residues.

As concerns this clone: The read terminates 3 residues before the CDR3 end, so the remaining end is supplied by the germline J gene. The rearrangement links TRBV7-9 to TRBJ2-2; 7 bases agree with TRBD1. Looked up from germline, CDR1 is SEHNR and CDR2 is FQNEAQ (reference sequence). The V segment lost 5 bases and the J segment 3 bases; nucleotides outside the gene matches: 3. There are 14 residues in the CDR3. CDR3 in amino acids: CASSPTGHTGELFF. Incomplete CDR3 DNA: TGTGCCAGCAGCCCGACAGGGCACACCGGGGAG.

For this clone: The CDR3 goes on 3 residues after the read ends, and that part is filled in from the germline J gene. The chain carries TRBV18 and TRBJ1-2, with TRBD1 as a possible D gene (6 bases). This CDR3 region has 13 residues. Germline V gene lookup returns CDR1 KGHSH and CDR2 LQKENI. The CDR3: CASSPPGGGGYTF. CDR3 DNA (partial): TGTGCCAGCTCACCACCGGGGGGGGGCGGC.